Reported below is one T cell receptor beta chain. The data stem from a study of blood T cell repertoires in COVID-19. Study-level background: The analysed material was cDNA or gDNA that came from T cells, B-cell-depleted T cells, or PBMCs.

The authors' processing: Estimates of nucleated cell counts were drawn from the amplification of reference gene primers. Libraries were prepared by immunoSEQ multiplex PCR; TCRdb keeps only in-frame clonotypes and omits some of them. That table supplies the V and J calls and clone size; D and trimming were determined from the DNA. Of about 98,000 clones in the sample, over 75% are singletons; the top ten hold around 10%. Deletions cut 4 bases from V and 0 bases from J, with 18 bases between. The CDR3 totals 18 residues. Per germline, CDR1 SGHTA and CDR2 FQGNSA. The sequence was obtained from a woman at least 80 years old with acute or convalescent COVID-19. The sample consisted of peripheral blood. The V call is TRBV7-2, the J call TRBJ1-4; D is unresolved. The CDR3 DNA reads TGTGCCAGCAGCTGGAGAGGCGGGCAGGCCCCAACTAATGAAAAACTGTTTTTT. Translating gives CASSWRGGQAPTNEKLFF. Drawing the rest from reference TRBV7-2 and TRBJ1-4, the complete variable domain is GAGVSQSPSNKVTEKGKDVELRCDPISGHTALYWYRQSLGQGLEFLIYFQGNSAPDKSGLPSDRFSAERTGGSVSTLTIQRTQQEDSAVYLCASSWRGGQAPTNEKLFFGSGTQLSVL.